This TCR beta chain comes out of a study of cytomegalovirus exposure and HLA in healthy donors. Whole-study context: Genetic ancestry analysis placed under 90% of the 300 to 500 donors that were genotyped in the Caucasian-associated cluster.

This clone was found once. The antigen is undetermined. The CDR3 totals 14 residues. Germline V gene data show CDR1 as SNHLY and CDR2 as FYNNEI. Losses at the gene ends were 6 bases for V and 3 bases for J; bases not matched to a gene: 8. This PCR relied on a set of 60 Vbeta primers and 13 Jbeta primers. Profiled with immunoSEQ multiplex PCR; TCRdb holds only in-frame clones, not every one. This table holds about 120,000 clones, over 65% found once. Overall study results and limits: Sequencing had likely introduced a cluster of highly shared sequence variants as an artifact. A later analysis showed that HLA-associated TCR beta chains had undergone more clonal expansion than equally common others. Researchers reported from a later analysis that most CMV-associated TCR beta chains appeared HLA-restricted.

This TCR was sampled from a woman aged 40 to 50 in good health and CMV-seropositive. Source material: PBMCs. V and J are TRBV2 and TRBJ2-7; 7 bases fit TRBD2. The CDR3 DNA follows: TGTGCCAGCAGCCAAAAGACTAGCAACTACGAGCAGTACTTC. This translates into CASSQKTSNYEQYF.